This section outlines one TCR beta chain sequence together with its context. Here immunoSEQ multiplex PCR was the method, and the copy in TCRdb shows in-frame clones only, minus some. The repertoire holds about 180,000 clones, with 65% to 90% as singletons. This record belongs to a study of blood T cell repertoires in COVID-19. Study as a whole: Whether acute or convalescent, the COVID-19 samples came from the United States, Italy and Spain.

Germline loops: CDR1 SGHRS, CDR2 YFSETQ. The CDR3 extends over 14 amino acids. V shed 3 bases and J 8 bases; nucleotides not matched to a gene: 7. This sequence joins TRBV5-1 and TRBJ2-1; 8 nucleotides match TRBD1. Material: peripheral blood. This clonotype originated in a human donor in a cohort sampled during active COVID-19. CDR3 loop: CASSSEAGGDEQFF. In DNA form, the CDR3 reads TGCGCCAGCAGCTCGGAGGCAGGGGGCGATGAGCAGTTCTTC.